These 27 T cell receptor beta chains came from one sample sequenced in a study of immune evolution from preneoplasia to lung adenocarcinoma. The table came from immunoSEQ multiplex PCR; TCRdb's copy has only in-frame clones and leaves some out. The sample includes 3,500 to 5,500 clones, 78% of them seen just once. The material sequenced was FFPE adjacent normal lung tissue. The receptors here all came from a donor at least 70 years old with lung adenocarcinoma.

The rearrangement uses TRBV7-9 and TRBJ1-2; the D gene is possibly TRBD1 (5 bases). The V gene lost 2 bases and the J gene lost 2 bases, with 9 bases spanning the gap. The CDR3 length is 14 residues. Germline loops: CDR1 SEHNR, CDR2 FQNEAQ (reference sequence). CDR3 sequence: CASSLTGGNYGYTF. DNA for the CDR3: TGTGCCAGCAGCTTAACAGGAGGGAACTATGGCTACACCTTC.

In this sample, this clone turned up a few times. The rearrangement joins TRBV6-1 to TRBJ2-7; TRBD1 is a possible D gene (5 bases). Germline assignment: CDR1 MNHNS and CDR2 SASEGT. The CDR3 is made up of 11 amino acids. The V end lost 0 bases, the J end lost 9 bases, and 6 bases lay between the germline ends. CDR3 sequence reads: CASSEAQGQYF. The DNA of the CDR3 is TGTGCCAGCAGTGAAGCGCAGGGGCAGTACTTC.

The chain couples TRBV5-1 to TRBJ2-6, with 7 bases matching TRBD2. Germline values: CDR1 SGHRS, CDR2 YFSETQ. The CDR3 is 15 residues long. Germline trimming cut 4 bases from V and 0 bases from J; bases unmatched to any gene: 1. The CDR3 DNA is TGCGCCAGCAGCGGGGAGGGCTCTGGGGCCAACGTCCTGACTTTC. This gives the protein CASSGEGSGANVLTF. Complete variable domain (other parts from reference TRBV5-1 and TRBJ2-6): KAGVTQTPRYLIKTRGQQVTLSCSPISGHRSVSWYQQTPGQGLQFLFEYFSETQRNKGNFPGRFSGRQFSNSRSEMNVSTLELGDSALYLCASSGEGSGANVLTFGAGSRLTVL.

This chain connects TRBV11-3 to TRBJ2-7, with 12 bases identical to TRBD2. Germline values: CDR1 SGHNT, CDR2 YENEEA. The CDR3 spans 15 residues. V was clipped by 5 bases and J by 7 bases; unmatched bases: 9. CDR3 sequence (DNA): TGTGCCAGCAGCGCGACCGGGACTAGCGGGCCTGAGCAGTACTTC. Residues: CASSATGTSGPEQYF.

This clone has only one observation. This chain connects TRBV7-9 to TRBJ2-1, with TRBD2 matching over 7 bases. Germline V lookup: CDR1 SEHNR, CDR2 FQNEAQ (reference sequence). V gave up 1 base and J gave up 0 bases; unmatched junction bases: 3. The CDR3 consists of 16 residues. For the CDR3, the DNA is TGTGCCAGCAGCTTAGGGGGGGGGTTCTCCTACAATGAGCAGTTCTTC. Its protein is CASSLGGGFSYNEQFF. The full variable domain, its missing parts supplied by reference TRBV7-9 and TRBJ2-1, is DTGVSQNPRHKITKRGQNVTFRCDPISEHNRLYWYRQTLGQGPEFLTYFQNEAQLEKSRLLSDRFSAERPKGSFSTLEIQRTEQGDSAMYLCASSLGGGFSYNEQFFGPGTRLTVL.

The chain has TRBV7-9 and TRBJ1-4, with D perhaps TRBD1 (5 bases). CDR3 length: 15 residues. With 2 bases removed from V and 5 bases from J, the gap between germline ends came to 12 bases. Per germline, CDR1 SEHNR and CDR2 FQNEAQ (reference sequence). The CDR3 coding sequence is TGTGCCAGCAGCTTATTGGACAACCCAAATGAAAAACTGTTTTTT. This translates into CASSLLDNPNEKLFF.

The genes are TRBV2 and TRBJ1-2, with no clear D. Trimming took off 3 bases at V and 4 bases at J, with 6 bases between the two ends. This CDR3 is 12 amino acids long. The germline V gene has CDR1 SNHLY and CDR2 FYNNEI. The CDR3 nucleotides are TGTGCCAGCAGTGATCCCTTCTATGGCTACACCTTC. Amino acid sequence: CASSDPFYGYTF.

This clone was counted once. The junction and the germline gene differ at one end; a read error may be behind it. The chain couples TRBV6-1 to TRBJ2-7; the match to TRBD2 covers 7 bases. CDR3 length equals 18 residues. From germline, CDR1 is MNHNS and CDR2 SASEGT. Here the CDR3 DNA reads TGTACCAGCAGTGACTACGGGGGGAGGGCTAGCGCCTCCTACGAGCAGTACTTC. Translation gives CTSSDYGGRASASYEQYF.

This sequence joins TRBV6-5 and TRBJ2-7; D perhaps matches TRBD1 (7 bases). Germline V lookup: CDR1 MNHEY, CDR2 SVGAGI. The CDR3 sequence is 13 residues long. V lost 1 base and J 6 bases, leaving 10 bases between the germline ends. CDR3 in DNA: TGTGCCAGCAGTTACTGGCAGGGGGGCGAGCAGTACTTC. Its protein is CASSYWQGGEQYF.

V gene TRBV7-6 combines with J gene TRBJ1-3; unclear D gene. V shed 5 bases and J shed 5 bases, with 13 bases lying between them. The CDR3 extends over 14 amino acids. The germline V gene encodes CDR1 SGHVS and CDR2 FNYEAQ. The CDR3 coding sequence is TGTGCCAGCAGCCCCAGCACCGTAAGAAACACCATATATTTT. Translated: CASSPSTVRNTIYF.

The genes are TRBV2 and TRBJ1-1, with 8 nucleotides matching TRBD1. CDR1 is SNHLY and CDR2 is FYNNEI in the germline V gene. With V trimmed by 4 bases and J by 3 bases, 10 bases remained unmatched. This CDR3 spans 16 amino acids. The CDR3 sequence is CASSGGRGQRDTEAFF. CDR3 DNA: TGTGCCAGCAGTGGTGGCAGGGGGCAGAGGGACACTGAAGCTTTCTTT.

The V and J genes are TRBV9 and TRBJ2-5; the D gene is possibly TRBD2 (6 bases). The V end lost 1 base, the J end lost 5 bases, and 15 bases lay between the germline ends. Germline CDR1 reads SGDLS; CDR2 reads YYNGEE. The CDR3 has 15 residues. The CDR3, as DNA: TGTGCCAGCAGCGTACAAGCGGGTGACCGTGAGACCCAGTACTTC. Translation: CASSVQAGDRETQYF.

The rearrangement links TRBV9 to TRBJ2-5, with 9 bases that match TRBD2. With 0 bases clipped from V and 2 bases from J, the junction kept 2 bases outside the gene matches. Germline CDR1 SGDLS, CDR2 YYNGEE. There are 15 residues in the CDR3. For the CDR3, the DNA is TGTGCCAGCAGCGTAGCTAGCGGGGCTCAAGAGACCCAGTACTTC. This gives the protein CASSVASGAQETQYF. The whole variable domain, remainder taken from reference TRBV9 and TRBJ2-5, is DSGVTQTPKHLITATGQRVTLRCSPRSGDLSVYWYQQSLDQGLQFLIQYYNGEERAKGNILERFSAQQFPDLHSELNLSSLELGDSALYFCASSVASGAQETQYFGPGTRLLVL.

The J gene is TRBJ2-3, the V gene TRBV2; the match to TRBD1 covers 8 bases. Germline V gene lookup returns CDR1 SNHLY and CDR2 FYNNEI. V shed 6 bases and J 5 bases; nucleotides not matched to a gene: 4. The CDR3 has 13 residues. CDR3: CASRPGQGDTQYF. The CDR3 bases are TGTGCCAGCAGGCCCGGACAGGGAGATACGCAGTATTTT.

This clone was seen only a few times. The sample holds other DNA sequences that translate to the same CDR3. The chain couples TRBV19 to TRBJ1-5, with TRBD1 matching over 9 bases. The CDR3 extends over 15 amino acids. J lost 7 bases, V lost 1 base, and 5 bases had no gene match. From germline, CDR1 is LNHDA and CDR2 SQIVND (reference sequence). The CDR3 sequence: CASSIGGTGRQPQHF. The CDR3 coding sequence is TGTGCCAGTAGTATAGGGGGGACAGGGAGGCAGCCCCAGCATTTT.

This clone was detected only once. The V and J genes are TRBV5-4 and TRBJ2-4; possible D gene TRBD2, 7 bases. The CDR3 has 16 amino acids. Germline V gene data show CDR1 as SGHNT and CDR2 as YYREEE (reference sequence). V was shortened by 0 bases and J by 8 bases, with 18 bases between the two germline ends. The chain's CDR3 is CASSLDGGARKDIQYF. CDR3 nucleotide sequence: TGTGCCAGCAGCTTGGATGGGGGGGCGCGGAAAGACATTCAGTACTTC.

The chain couples TRBV7-2 to TRBJ2-5; D uncertain. The CDR3 has 14 residues. The V and J ends lost 6 bases and 0 bases respectively, with 11 bases between them. The germline gives CDR1 SGHTA, CDR2 FQGNSA. The CDR3 protein is CASRLGIYQETQYF. In DNA form, the CDR3 reads TGTGCCAGCAGACTCGGAATATACCAAGAGACCCAGTACTTC.

The CDR3 bases are TGCGCCAGCAGCTTCGGACAGGGGGCAGCGGATACGCAGTATTTT. Amino acids: CASSFGQGAADTQYF. The gene calls are TRBV5-1 and TRBJ2-3, with TRBD1 matching over 11 bases. Germline CDR1 is SGHRS and CDR2 is YFSETQ. J was trimmed by 6 bases and V by 2 bases; bases with no gene match: 5. CDR3 length: 15 residues.

This clone showed up just a few times. The chain employs TRBV7-2 and TRBJ2-5; TRBD1 agrees at 7 bases. Germline V gene sequence: CDR1 SGHTA, CDR2 FQGNSA. Losses at the gene ends were 7 bases for V and 5 bases for J; bases not matched to a gene: 22. The CDR3 consists of 18 residues. The CDR3 loop is CASTITFGQAMGGETQYF. CDR3 sequence (DNA): TGTGCCAGCACTATAACTTTCGGACAGGCCATGGGCGGGGAGACCCAGTACTTC. Full variable domain (missing parts from reference TRBV7-2 and TRBJ2-5): GAGVSQSPSNKVTEKGKDVELRCDPISGHTALYWYRQSLGQGLEFLIYFQGNSAPDKSGLPSDRFSAERTGGSVSTLTIQRTQQEDSAVYLCASTITFGQAMGGETQYFGPGTRLLVL.

J is TRBJ1-4 and V is TRBV18, with 10 nucleotides matching TRBD1. Unmatched junction bases numbered 10, after V lost 4 bases and J lost 8 bases. This CDR3 is built from 16 residues. The V gene's germline CDR1 is KGHSH and CDR2 LQKENI. The CDR3 region has the DNA TGTGCCAGCTCACTGGAGTTGACAGGGGGCGCGGAAAAACTGTTTTTT. Encoded protein: CASSLELTGGAEKLFF.

The V gene is TRBV30, the J gene TRBJ1-5, with D unresolved. The germline V and J ends were trimmed by 4 bases and 3 bases, with 7 bases remaining between them. There are 12 residues in the CDR3. Germline CDR1 reads GTSNPN; CDR2 reads SVGIG (reference sequence). The CDR3 DNA sequence: TGTGCCTGGAATGTCCCCAATCAGCCCCAGCATTTT. The encoded protein is CAWNVPNQPQHF. Variable domain in full (rest from reference TRBV30 and TRBJ1-5): SQTIHQWPATLVQPVGSPLSLECTVEGTSNPNLYWYRQAAGRGLQLLFYSVGIGQISSEVPQNLSASRPQDRQFILSSKKLLLSDSGFYLCAWNVPNQPQHFGDGTRLSIL.

This clone is a singleton in its sample. The rearrangement links TRBV7-7 to TRBJ2-3; no firm D call. CDR3 length equals 13 residues. The ends were cut back, 3 bases at V and 2 bases at J, with 6 bases in the middle. Germline assignment: CDR1 SSHAT and CDR2 FNYEAQ (reference sequence). CDR3 loop: CASSFQFTDTQYF. The CDR3 DNA reads as TGTGCCAGCAGCTTCCAGTTCACAGATACGCAGTATTTT.

CDR3 DNA sequence: TGTGCCAGTAACCCCTTGACAGGGAGTAGCGGTACGCAGTATTTT. It encodes CASNPLTGSSGTQYF. The chain carries TRBV19 and TRBJ2-3; possibly TRBD1 for D (7 bases). Between the trimmed V and J ends, which lost 7 bases and 8 bases, there was a span of 22 bases. From germline, CDR1 is LNHDA and CDR2 SQIVND (reference sequence). The length of the CDR3 is 15 residues.

The V gene is TRBV7-2, the J gene TRBJ1-3, with a weak D call TRBD1 (6 bases). With 2 bases removed from V and 2 bases from J, the gap between germline ends came to 13 bases. The CDR3 has 16 residues. Germline V gives CDR1 SGHTA, CDR2 FQGNSA. CDR3 DNA sequence: TGTGCCAGCAGCTTAAGTCAGGGGCTTACTGGAAACACCATATATTTT. It encodes CASSLSQGLTGNTIYF.

J is TRBJ1-1 and V is TRBV27; 7 bases map to TRBD1. V shed 10 bases and J 4 bases; nucleotides not matched to a gene: 12. CDR3 size: 14 residues. Germline values: CDR1 MNHEY, CDR2 SMNVEV (reference sequence). The DNA for the CDR3 is TGTGCCACCAAAGCGACAGGGCGAGTCACTGAAGCTTTCTTT. It translates to CATKATGRVTEAFF.

The CDR3 nucleotides read TGTGCCAGCAGCGAAACAGGGGGCACTGAAGCTTTCTTT. Its protein is CASSETGGTEAFF. The chain joins TRBV9 to TRBJ1-1; 8 positions agree with TRBD1. CDR3 length: 13 residues. The junction had 2 bases not matched to a gene; V was cut back by 3 bases and J by 4 bases. Germline assignment: CDR1 SGDLS and CDR2 YYNGEE.

About this clone: This sample includes further DNA sequences coding for the same CDR3. The chain combines TRBV2 with TRBJ2-6; D gene ambiguous. Trimming removed 6 bases from V and 1 base from J, with 7 bases in between. This CDR3 region has 14 residues. Germline V gives CDR1 SNHLY, CDR2 FYNNEI. This CDR3 is CASRKSSGANVLTF. CDR3 in DNA: TGTGCCAGCAGGAAATCATCTGGGGCCAACGTCCTGACTTTC.